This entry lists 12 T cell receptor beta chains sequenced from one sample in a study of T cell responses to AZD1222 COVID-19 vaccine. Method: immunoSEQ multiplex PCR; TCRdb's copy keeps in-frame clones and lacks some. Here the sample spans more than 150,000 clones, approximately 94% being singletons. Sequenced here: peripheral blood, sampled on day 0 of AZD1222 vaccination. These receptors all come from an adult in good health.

The CDR3 protein is CASSLRYDNQPQHF. The CDR3 coding sequence is TGTGCCAGCAGCCTTCGGTACGACAATCAGCCCCAGCATTTT. The chain employs TRBV6-5 and TRBJ1-5, with unresolved D. V lost 6 bases and J lost 3, with 12 bases in between. Looked up from germline, CDR1 is MNHEY and CDR2 is SVGAGI. This CDR3 spans 14 amino acids.

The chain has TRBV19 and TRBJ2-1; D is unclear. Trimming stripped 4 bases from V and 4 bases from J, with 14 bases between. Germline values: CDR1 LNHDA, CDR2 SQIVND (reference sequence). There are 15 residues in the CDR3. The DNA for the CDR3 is TGTGCCAGTAGTAGAGACCTTGAGGTTTACAATGAGCAGTTCTTC. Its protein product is CASSRDLEVYNEQFF.

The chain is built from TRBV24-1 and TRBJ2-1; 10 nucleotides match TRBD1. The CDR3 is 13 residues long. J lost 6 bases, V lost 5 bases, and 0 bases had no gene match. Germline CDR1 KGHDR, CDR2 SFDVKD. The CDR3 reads CATSGTGGNEQFF. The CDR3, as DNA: TGTGCCACCAGTGGGACAGGGGGCAATGAGCAGTTCTTC.

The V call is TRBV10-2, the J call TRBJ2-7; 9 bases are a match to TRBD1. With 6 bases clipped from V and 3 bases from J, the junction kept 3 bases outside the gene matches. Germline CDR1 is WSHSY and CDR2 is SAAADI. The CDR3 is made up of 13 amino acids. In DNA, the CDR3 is TGCGCCAGCAGGGACAGGGGAAACTACGAGCAGTACTTC. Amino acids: CASRDRGNYEQYF.

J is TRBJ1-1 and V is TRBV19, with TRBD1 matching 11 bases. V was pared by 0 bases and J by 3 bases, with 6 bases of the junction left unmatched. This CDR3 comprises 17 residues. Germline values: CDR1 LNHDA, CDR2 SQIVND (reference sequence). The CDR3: CASSIDAWTGGDTEAFF. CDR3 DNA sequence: TGTGCCAGTAGTATAGATGCTTGGACAGGGGGCGACACTGAAGCTTTCTTT.

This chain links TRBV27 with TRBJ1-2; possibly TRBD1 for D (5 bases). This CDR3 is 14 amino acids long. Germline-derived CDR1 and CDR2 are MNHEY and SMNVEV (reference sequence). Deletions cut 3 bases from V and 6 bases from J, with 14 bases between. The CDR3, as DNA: TGTGCCAGCAGTTTCGACTCAGGGTTTAATGGCTACACCTTC. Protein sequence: CASSFDSGFNGYTF.

The DNA of the CDR3 is TGTGCCAGCTCACCGGCGGGGACCGGGGAGCTGTTTTTT. Its translation is CASSPAGTGELFF. The chain uses TRBV18 and TRBJ2-2; D possibly corresponds to TRBD2 (6 bases). Germline-derived CDR1 and CDR2 are KGHSH and LQKENI. The CDR3 length is 13 residues. With 3 bases removed from V and 5 bases from J, the gap between germline ends came to 7 bases.

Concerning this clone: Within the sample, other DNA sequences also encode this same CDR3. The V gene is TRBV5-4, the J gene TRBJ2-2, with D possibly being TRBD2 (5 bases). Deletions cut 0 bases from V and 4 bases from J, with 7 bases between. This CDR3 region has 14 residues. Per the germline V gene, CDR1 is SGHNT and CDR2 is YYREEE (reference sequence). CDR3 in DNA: TGTGCCAGCAGCTTGGGAGGGTTCACCGGGGAGCTGTTTTTT. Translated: CASSLGGFTGELFF.

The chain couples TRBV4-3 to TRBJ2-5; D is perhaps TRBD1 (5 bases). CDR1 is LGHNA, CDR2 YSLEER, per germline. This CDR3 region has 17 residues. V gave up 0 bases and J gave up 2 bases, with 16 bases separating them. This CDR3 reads CASSQDPGLTGQETQYF. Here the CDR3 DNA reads TGCGCCAGCAGCCAAGACCCAGGGTTGACTGGGCAAGAGACCCAGTACTTC.

The CDR3 loop is CASSYSLGYEQYF. CDR3 DNA: TGTGCCAGCAGTTACTCCCTAGGCTACGAGCAGTACTTC. The V gene is TRBV6-8, the J gene TRBJ2-7; the D is unclear. V was shortened by 0 bases and J by 3 bases, with 6 bases between the two germline ends. CDR1 is MNHGY, CDR2 SAAAGT, per germline. CDR3 length: 13 amino acids.

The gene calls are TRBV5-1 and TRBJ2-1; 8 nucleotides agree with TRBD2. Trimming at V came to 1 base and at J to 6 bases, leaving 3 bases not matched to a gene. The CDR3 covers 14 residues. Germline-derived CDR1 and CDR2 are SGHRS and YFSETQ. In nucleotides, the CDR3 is TGCGCCAGCAGCTTGTCGGGACTAGGCAATGAGCAGTTCTTC. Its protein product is CASSLSGLGNEQFF.

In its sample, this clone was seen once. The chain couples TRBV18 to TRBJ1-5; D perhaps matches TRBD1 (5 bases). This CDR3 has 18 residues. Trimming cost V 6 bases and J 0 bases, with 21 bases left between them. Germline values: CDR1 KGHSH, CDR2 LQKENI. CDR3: CASSSLRQGEISNQPQHF. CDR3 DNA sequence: TGTGCCAGCTCGTCGCTCCGCCAGGGTGAGATTAGCAATCAGCCCCAGCATTTT.